The 18 T cell receptor beta chains presented below share a single source sample, sequenced in a study of control samples from healthy donors and cancer patients. Using immunoSEQ multiplex PCR, the repertoire was profiled, and TCRdb retains in-frame clones only, with some absent. The data hold some 130,000 clones, with about 93% observed a single time. Specimen: PBMCs. The receptors here all came from a man between 45 and 60 years old with head and neck cancer.

V usage is TRBV20-1 and J usage is TRBJ1-2, with D unresolved. The CDR3 has 12 amino acids. Germline V CDR1 and CDR2: DFQATT, SNEGSKA (reference sequence). Trimming took off 3 bases at V and 4 bases at J, with 9 bases between the two ends. In nucleotides, the CDR3 is TGCAGTGCTAGTAACGGGCTCTATGGCTACACCTTC. This sequence encodes CSASNGLYGYTF.

The chain employs TRBV11-2 and TRBJ1-1, with D hard to call. V lost 3 bases and J 1 base, leaving 6 bases between the germline ends. The CDR3 loop spans 13 amino acids. Germline-derived CDR1 and CDR2 are SGHAT and FQNNGV. The CDR3 sequence: CASSLRRNTEAFF. The CDR3 coding sequence is TGTGCCAGCAGCTTGAGAAGGAACACTGAAGCTTTCTTT.

The chain carries TRBV12-2 and TRBJ2-3; the DNA was not used to check the table's D call, TRBD2. TRBV12-2 is described as a pseudogene. This CDR3 is 16 amino acids long. CDR3 DNA sequence: TGTGCAAGTCGCTTCACTAGCGGGGCCCACACAGATACGCAGTATTTT. As protein: CASRFTSGAHTDTQYF.

V gene TRBV2 combines with J gene TRBJ2-2; D is unclear. The CDR3 has 19 amino acids. The V end was cut by 4 bases, the J end by 0 bases, with 21 bases between. CDR1 and CDR2 (germline): SNHLY, FYNNEI. The DNA of the CDR3 is TGTGCCAGCAGTGGGCGATTACTTCAGCTTAACGCGAACACCGGGGAGCTGTTTTTT. Protein sequence: CASSGRLLQLNANTGELFF.

The chain links TRBV6-2 or TRBV6-3 to TRBJ2-1, with D perhaps TRBD1 or TRBD2 (6 bases each). The CDR3 runs 15 residues. V was clipped by 5 bases and J by 5 bases, with 16 bases between them. Germline values: CDR1 MNHEY, CDR2 SVGEGT. CDR3 DNA sequence: TGTGCCAGCAGTCGACAGGACCGGGGGAACAATGAGCAGTTCTTC. Translation gives CASSRQDRGNNEQFF.

The chain couples TRBV5-6 to TRBJ2-5; 7 nucleotides agree with TRBD1. Germline CDR1 is SGHDT and CDR2 is YYEEEE. The CDR3 length is 15 residues. J lost 2 bases, V lost 1 base, and 5 bases had no gene match. The CDR3, as DNA: TGTGCCAGCAGCTTGTTGACAGGGTTTCAAGAGACCCAGTACTTC. Translating gives CASSLLTGFQETQYF.

This clone was seen just once. V is TRBV6-2 or TRBV6-3 and J is TRBJ2-5, with 7 bases fitting TRBD2. Losses at the gene ends were 5 bases for V and 5 bases for J; bases not matched to a gene: 14. This CDR3 is built from 16 residues. In germline, CDR1 is MNHEY, CDR2 SVGEGT. CDR3: CASSPRGKRGRETQYF. The CDR3 region has the DNA TGTGCCAGCAGTCCCCGCGGAAAGCGGGGTCGGGAGACCCAGTACTTC.

The chain is built from TRBV29-1 and TRBJ2-2; D gene uncertain. The CDR3 spans 12 residues. Germline CDR1 and CDR2: SQVTM and ANQGSEA. V gave up 3 bases and J gave up 3 bases, with 5 bases separating them. The DNA of the CDR3 is TGCAGCGTTGACTCGGACACCGGGGAGCTGTTTTTT. Its translation is CSVDSDTGELFF.

The chain employs TRBV4-1 and TRBJ2-1; TRBD2 matches 8 bases. From germline, CDR1 is MGHRA and CDR2 YSYEKL. This CDR3 comprises 15 residues. The junction had 9 bases not matched to a gene; V was cut back by 4 bases and J by 7 bases. CDR3: CASSPTTGGGNEQFF. The CDR3, as DNA: TGCGCCAGCAGCCCCACGACGGGCGGGGGGAATGAGCAGTTCTTC.

The chain combines TRBV20-1 with TRBJ2-1; TRBD2 might be the D (5 bases). Germline values: CDR1 DFQATT, CDR2 SNEGSKA (reference sequence). This CDR3 is built from 10 residues. Trimming left V 6 bases short and J 13 bases short, with 13 bases between. CDR3 loop: CSALWTSQFF. The DNA for the CDR3 is TGCAGTGCCCTCTGGACTTCCCAGTTCTTC.

This clone has only one observation. The chain recombines TRBV5-1 with TRBJ1-3; no definite D call. V lost 4 bases and J lost 9, with 11 bases in between. Germline CDR1 and CDR2: SGHRS and YFSETQ. There are 12 residues in the CDR3. The chain's CDR3 is CASSLGAGTIYF. The CDR3 bases are TGCGCCAGCAGCCTGGGTGCGGGCACCATATATTTT.

This clone was observed once. V and J are TRBV6-1 and TRBJ1-5; D might be TRBD1 (6 bases). Germline V gene lookup returns CDR1 MNHNS and CDR2 SASEGT. Between the trimmed V and J ends, which lost 2 bases and 4 bases, there was a span of 6 bases. There are 13 residues in the CDR3. CDR3 in amino acids: CASSERGNQPQHF. CDR3 DNA sequence: TGTGCCAGCAGTGAAAGGGGGAATCAGCCCCAGCATTTT.

In regard to this clone: At the DNA level, this CDR3 is encoded by other sequences in the same sample as well. The CDR3 DNA sequence: TGTGCCAGCACCCAGGACAGGGGCCTCAATCAGCCCCAGCATTTT. Translating it yields CASTQDRGLNQPQHF. J is TRBJ1-5 and V is TRBV5-8, with 9 positions matching TRBD1. The CDR3 sequence is 15 residues long. V shed 6 bases and J 3 bases; nucleotides not matched to a gene: 7. Germline-derived CDR1 and CDR2 are SGHTS and YDEGEE.

In the case of this clone: The same CDR3 is also encoded by other DNA sequences in this sample. The chain joins TRBV18 to TRBJ1-5, with 10 bases lining up with TRBD1. The V gene's germline CDR1 is KGHSH and CDR2 LQKENI. The J segment lost 4 bases and the V segment lost 3 bases, leaving 3 bases of the junction unmatched. CDR3 size: 15 residues. Written as DNA, the CDR3 is TGTGCCAGCTCACCCGGACAGGGGGTAAATCAGCCCCAGCATTTT. It is translated as CASSPGQGVNQPQHF.

This clone was detected only a few times. The chain recombines TRBV15 with TRBJ2-2; the D gene is possibly TRBD2 (7 bases). CDR3 length equals 16 residues. The ends were cut back, 2 bases at V and 5 bases at J, with 15 bases in the middle. CDR1 and CDR2 (germline): LNHNV, YYDKDF (reference sequence). For the CDR3, the DNA is TGTGCCACCAGCAGACCGGACAGCGGGGATACCGGGGAGCTGTTTTTT. Its translation: CATSRPDSGDTGELFF.

The chain links TRBV28 to TRBJ2-2, with D unclear. The CDR3 is 13 amino acids. The V gene's germline CDR1 is MDHEN and CDR2 SYDVKM. With 2 bases removed from V and 6 bases from J, the gap between germline ends came to 7 bases. The CDR3 bases are TGTGCCAGCAGTTTACGGTCTGCCGGGGAGCTGTTTTTT. Translated, it gives CASSLRSAGELFF.

This clone was recorded once. The CDR3 is CASSQDPLRGRRYEQYF. The CDR3 coding sequence is TGTGCCAGCAGCCAAGATCCCTTGAGGGGTCGAAGGTACGAGCAGTACTTC. This chain links TRBV3-1 (or the pseudogene TRBV3-2) with TRBJ2-7, with D possibly called TRBD1 or TRBD2 (5 bases each). Trimming took 0 bases from V and 4 from J, leaving 19 bases between them. The CDR3 runs to 17 residues. The V gene's germline CDR1 is LGHDT and CDR2 YNNKEL (reference sequence).

The CDR3 is CASSLDGLALNEQFF. CDR3 bases: TGTGCCAGCAGCTTAGATGGACTAGCTCTCAATGAGCAGTTCTTC. The chain has TRBV11-3 and TRBJ2-1; 8 bases are shared with TRBD2. Germline V CDR1 and CDR2: SGHNT, YENEEA. The CDR3 runs 15 residues. Trimming took 0 bases from V and 6 from J; bases not matched to a gene: 4.